The 21 T cell receptor beta chains presented below share a single source sample, sequenced in a study of Ad26.COV2.S vaccination and SARS-CoV-2 variants. Treatment indicated: roughly 20 received Ad26.COV2.S at low or high dose, single or two shots; 5 received placebo; per-sample allocation not given. Samples analyzed were those drawn on day 63 after the first vaccine or placebo injection. Only in-frame clones appear in the TCRdb table, and some are missing; sequencing was by immunoSEQ multiplex PCR. This sample carries more than 300,000 clones, approximately 86% of them seen once, and the ten largest clones take about 10%. Sequenced material: peripheral blood, taken in a trial of Ad26.COV2.S vaccine versus placebo. Receptors were obtained from a person between 18 and 65 years old who received the Ad26.COV2.S COVID-19 vaccine or a placebo.

The J gene is TRBJ1-2, the V gene TRBV27; TRBD1 might be the D (6 bases). The CDR3 extends over 15 amino acids. Per germline, CDR1 MNHEY and CDR2 SMNVEV (reference sequence). V was trimmed by 0 bases and J by 3 bases, leaving 11 bases between them. The CDR3 DNA follows: TGTGCCAGCAGTTTATCCGCGGGGGCGGACTATGGCTACACCTTC. This encodes CASSLSAGADYGYTF.

This sequence joins TRBV28 and TRBJ2-2; D remains unclear. The V gene lost 4 bases and the J gene lost 6 bases, with 9 bases spanning the gap. Germline loops: CDR1 MDHEN, CDR2 SYDVKM. The CDR3 contains 13 residues. The DNA for the CDR3 is TGTGCCAGCAGTTCCTCCCTGTCCGGGGAGCTGTTTTTT. The encoded protein is CASSSSLSGELFF.

The chain employs TRBV4-1 and TRBJ1-5, with 7 bases fitting TRBD1. The germline CDR1 and CDR2 sequences are MGHRA and YSYEKL. The trim removed 4 bases at V and 6 bases at J, leaving 9 bases unmatched. The CDR3 loop spans 15 amino acids. The DNA for the CDR3 is TGCGCCAGCAGCCCCGGACAGGAGGTAGTTCAGCCCCAGCATTTT. The encoded protein is CASSPGQEVVQPQHF.

The chain carries TRBV28 and TRBJ2-6; TRBD1 aligns across 7 bases. Germline V CDR1 and CDR2: MDHEN, SYDVKM. The CDR3 consists of 16 residues. V lost 6 bases to trimming and J lost 4 bases; unmatched junction nucleotides: 9. CDR3 sequence (DNA): TGTGCCAGCAGGGCGACAGGGCTGACCGGGGCCAACGTCCTGACTTTC. This encodes CASRATGLTGANVLTF.

The rearrangement joins TRBV5-1 to TRBJ2-5, with 9 bases identical to TRBD1. The CDR3 runs 17 residues. Germline values: CDR1 SGHRS, CDR2 YFSETQ. With 1 base clipped from V and 0 bases from J, the junction kept 7 bases outside the gene matches. In nucleotides, the CDR3 is TGCGCCAGCAGCTTGACCGGGACAGGGACGTACCAAGAGACCCAGTACTTC. It translates to CASSLTGTGTYQETQYF.

The chain carries TRBV28 and TRBJ2-2; D tentatively reads TRBD1 or TRBD2 (5 bases each). The germline V and J ends were trimmed by 7 bases and 0 bases, with 9 bases remaining between them. The CDR3 is made up of 14 amino acids. Germline V lookup: CDR1 MDHEN, CDR2 SYDVKM. The CDR3 protein is CASISGPNTGELFF. The CDR3, as DNA: TGTGCCAGCATTTCGGGACCGAACACCGGGGAGCTGTTTTTT. Supplemented by reference TRBV28 and TRBJ2-2, the full variable domain reads DVKVTQSSRYLVKRTGEKVFLECVQDMDHENMFWYRQDPGLGLRLIYFSYDVKMKEKGDIPEGYSVSREKKERFSLILESASTNQTSMYLCASISGPNTGELFFGEGSRLTVL.

The chain links TRBV5-1 to TRBJ2-5; TRBD2 aligns across 7 bases. The CDR3 extends over 13 amino acids. Per germline, CDR1 SGHRS and CDR2 YFSETQ. V gave up 4 bases and J gave up 4 bases; unmatched junction bases: 4. CDR3 in amino acids: CASSGGRIETQYF. CDR3 sequence (DNA): TGCGCCAGCAGCGGCGGGAGAATAGAGACCCAGTACTTC.

This clone showed up just once. V and J are TRBV4-3 and TRBJ1-3, with D hard to call. V was cut by 0 bases and J by 0 bases, with 9 bases left in between. The CDR3 covers 16 residues. CDR1 and CDR2 from the germline V gene are LGHNA and YSLEER. CDR3 loop: CASSQDRGNSGNTIYF. The CDR3 bases are TGCGCCAGCAGCCAAGATCGGGGAAACTCTGGAAACACCATATATTTT.

The chain recombines TRBV28 with TRBJ1-5; tentative D call: TRBD1 (6 bases). With 6 bases removed from V and 0 bases from J, the gap between germline ends came to 12 bases. The CDR3 totals 15 residues. CDR1 and CDR2 from the germline V gene are MDHEN and SYDVKM. The chain's CDR3 is CASSHGQSSNQPQHF. In DNA form, the CDR3 reads TGTGCCAGCAGCCACGGACAGTCTAGCAATCAGCCCCAGCATTTT. The entire variable domain, with the rest obtained from reference TRBV28 and TRBJ1-5, is as follows: DVKVTQSSRYLVKRTGEKVFLECVQDMDHENMFWYRQDPGLGLRLIYFSYDVKMKEKGDIPEGYSVSREKKERFSLILESASTNQTSMYLCASSHGQSSNQPQHFGDGTRLSIL.

The rearrangement uses TRBV28 and TRBJ2-7; D might be TRBD1 or TRBD2, each matching 6 bases. Germline V gives CDR1 MDHEN, CDR2 SYDVKM. Trimming stripped 11 bases from V and 0 bases from J, with 14 bases between. The CDR3 runs to 13 residues. The CDR3 DNA sequence: TGTGCCGGTAGAGGGGGGAGCTCCTACGAGCAGTACTTC. It codes for CAGRGGSSYEQYF.

The chain uses TRBV27 and TRBJ1-5; D not certain. The CDR3 extends over 15 amino acids. Between the trimmed V and J ends, which lost 3 bases and 3 bases, there was a span of 12 bases. Germline-derived CDR1 and CDR2 are MNHEY and SMNVEV (reference sequence). The CDR3 bases are TGTGCCAGCAGTTTCATGGGTGGGAACAATCAGCCCCAGCATTTT. Its translation: CASSFMGGNNQPQHF.

This clone came up a few times. The chain is built from TRBV9 and TRBJ2-7; perhaps TRBD1 as D (6 bases). From germline, CDR1 is SGDLS and CDR2 YYNGEE. CDR3 length equals 15 residues. The V gene lost 2 bases and the J gene lost 6 bases, with 18 bases spanning the gap. DNA for the CDR3: TGTGCCAGCAGCGTGAGCGGTCAGGGGCCGTCCGAGCAGTACTTC. Residues: CASSVSGQGPSEQYF. Drawing the rest from reference TRBV9 and TRBJ2-7, the complete variable domain is DSGVTQTPKHLITATGQRVTLRCSPRSGDLSVYWYQQSLDQGLQFLIQYYNGEERAKGNILERFSAQQFPDLHSELNLSSLELGDSALYFCASSVSGQGPSEQYFGPGTRLTVT.

This chain links TRBV14 with TRBJ1-1, with D possibly TRBD1 on 6 matching bases. Germline-derived CDR1 and CDR2 are SGHDN and FVKESK. This CDR3 is 15 amino acids long. V lost 4 bases and J 4 bases, leaving 16 bases between the germline ends. The CDR3 bases are TGTGCCAGCAGCCGGGGCCAGATCAGGGGCACTGAAGCTTTCTTT. This encodes CASSRGQIRGTEAFF.

CDR3 sequence: CASSMDGDQPQHF. In nucleotides, the CDR3 is TGTGCCAGTAGTATGGACGGGGATCAGCCCCAGCATTTT. This sequence joins TRBV19 and TRBJ1-5, with D hard to call. Trimming left V 3 bases short and J 5 bases short, with 8 bases between. CDR1 LNHDA and CDR2 SQIVND come from the germline V gene (reference sequence). The CDR3 has 13 residues.

The chain employs TRBV3-1 (or the pseudogene TRBV3-2) and TRBJ2-5, with D tentatively TRBD1 (5 bases). The CDR3 consists of 16 residues. Germline CDR1 reads LGHDT; CDR2 reads YNNKEL (reference sequence). The V gene lost 1 base and the J gene lost 5 bases, with 17 bases spanning the gap. CDR3 residues: CASSQGTGGQLETQYF. CDR3 nucleotide sequence: TGTGCCAGCAGCCAAGGAACAGGTGGACAATTGGAGACCCAGTACTTC.

The chain is built from TRBV11-2 and TRBJ2-7; TRBD2 aligns across 7 bases. The CDR3 totals 17 residues. Germline values: CDR1 SGHAT, CDR2 FQNNGV. The junction had 12 bases not matched to a gene; V was cut back by 4 bases and J by 0 bases. CDR3 sequence: CASSSYARERRSYEQYF. CDR3 coding DNA: TGTGCCAGCAGCTCCTATGCGCGGGAGAGACGCTCCTACGAGCAGTACTTC.

The chain employs TRBV5-6 and TRBJ2-1; 7 nucleotides line up with TRBD2. The V gene end was trimmed by 4 bases and the J gene end by 0 bases; junction bases not matched to a gene: 10. The CDR3 sequence is 17 residues long. Germline V gives CDR1 SGHDT, CDR2 YYEEEE. DNA for the CDR3: TGTGCCAGCAGCCCCCCGTGGCGGGGGAGCTCCTACAATGAGCAGTTCTTC. It encodes CASSPPWRGSSYNEQFF.

The chain employs TRBV5-1 and TRBJ2-5; D is undetermined. The CDR3 runs 14 residues. V was clipped by 0 bases and J by 2 bases, with 8 bases between them. Germline CDR1 and CDR2: SGHRS and YFSETQ. CDR3 DNA sequence: TGCGCCAGCAGCTTGGAGGCGGTTCAAGAGACCCAGTACTTC. Its translation is CASSLEAVQETQYF. The full variable domain, with the rest looked up from reference TRBV5-1 and TRBJ2-5, is KAGVTQTPRYLIKTRGQQVTLSCSPISGHRSVSWYQQTPGQGLQFLFEYFSETQRNKGNFPGRFSGRQFSNSRSEMNVSTLELGDSALYLCASSLEAVQETQYFGPGTRLLVL.

The J gene is TRBJ1-1, the V gene TRBV15; no clear D. This CDR3 has 14 amino acids. Trimming removed 1 base at V and 0 bases at J, with 6 bases between. Germline V gives CDR1 LNHNV, CDR2 YYDKDF (reference sequence). CDR3 protein: CATSRGAVNTEAFF. In DNA, the CDR3 is TGTGCCACCAGCAGAGGTGCGGTGAACACTGAAGCTTTCTTT.

The chain has TRBV9 and TRBJ1-5; 7 positions match TRBD1. This CDR3 is built from 14 residues. V trimming: 3 bases; J trimming: 1 base; junction bases outside the gene matches: 1. Germline CDR1 reads SGDLS; CDR2 reads YYNGEE. The CDR3 DNA sequence: TGTGCCAGCAGCGCGGGACAGAGCAATCAGCCCCAGCATTTT. Encoded protein: CASSAGQSNQPQHF.

The chain couples TRBV28 to TRBJ1-2; D is ambiguous. Germline V gives CDR1 MDHEN, CDR2 SYDVKM. The CDR3 covers 13 residues. V lost 6 bases and J lost 8, with 16 bases in between. The CDR3: CASSPRSRYGYTF. CDR3 coding DNA: TGTGCCAGCAGCCCCCGGTCAAGATACGGCTACACCTTC.